This T cell receptor (beta chain) comes out of a study of blood T cell repertoires in COVID-19. Germline CDR1 reads ENHRY; CDR2 reads SYGVKD. This CDR3 has 13 amino acids. V dropped 10 bases and J dropped 1; count of bases not matched to a gene: 5. Clones were sequenced by immunoSEQ multiplex PCR, and TCRdb holds only the in-frame ones, with some missing. The sample shows about 160,000 clones, roughly 87% of them seen only once. The receptor's source is an older woman who had recovered from COVID-19. The genes are TRBV10-3 and TRBJ2-7, with 9 bases fitting TRBD1. The sequenced sample was peripheral blood. CDR3 residues: CATGGQGSYEQYF. CDR3 DNA: TGTGCCACAGGGGGACAGGGTTCCTACGAGCAGTACTTC.